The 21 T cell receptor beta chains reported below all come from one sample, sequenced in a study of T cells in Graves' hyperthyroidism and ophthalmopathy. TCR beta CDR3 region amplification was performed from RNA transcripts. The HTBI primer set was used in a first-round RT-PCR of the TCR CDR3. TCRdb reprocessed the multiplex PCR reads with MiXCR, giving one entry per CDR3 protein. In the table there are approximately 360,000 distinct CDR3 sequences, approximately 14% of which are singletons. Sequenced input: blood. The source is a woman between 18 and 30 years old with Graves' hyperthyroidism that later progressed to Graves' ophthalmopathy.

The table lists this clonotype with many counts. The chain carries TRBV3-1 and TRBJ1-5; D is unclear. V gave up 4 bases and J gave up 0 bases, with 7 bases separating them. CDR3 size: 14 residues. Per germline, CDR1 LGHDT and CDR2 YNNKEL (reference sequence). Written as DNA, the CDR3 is TGTGCCAGCAGCCTCGGGCTTAGCAATCAGCCCCAGCATTTT. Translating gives CASSLGLSNQPQHF.

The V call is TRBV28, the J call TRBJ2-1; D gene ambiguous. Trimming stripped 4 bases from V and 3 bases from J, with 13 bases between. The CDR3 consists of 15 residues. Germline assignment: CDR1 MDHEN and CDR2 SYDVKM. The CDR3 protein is CASSSGRYIYNEQFF. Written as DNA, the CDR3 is TGTGCCAGCAGTTCCGGCCGCTATATCTACAATGAGCAGTTCTTC.

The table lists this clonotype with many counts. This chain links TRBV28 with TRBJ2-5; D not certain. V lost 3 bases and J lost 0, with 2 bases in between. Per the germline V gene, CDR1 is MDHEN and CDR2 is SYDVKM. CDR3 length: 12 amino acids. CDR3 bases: TGTGCCAGCAGTTTCTACCAAGAGACCCAGTACTTC. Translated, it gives CASSFYQETQYF.

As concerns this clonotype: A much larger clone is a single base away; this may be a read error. DNA of the CDR3: TGTGCCAGCAGCTTTTCGACGCTGGCAGGTACGCAGTATTTT. It encodes CASSFSTLAGTQYF. V gene TRBV11-2 combines with J gene TRBJ2-3; the D is unclear. The V end was cut by 3 bases, the J end by 8 bases, with 15 bases between. Germline assignment: CDR1 SGHAT and CDR2 FQNNGV. The CDR3 spans 14 residues.

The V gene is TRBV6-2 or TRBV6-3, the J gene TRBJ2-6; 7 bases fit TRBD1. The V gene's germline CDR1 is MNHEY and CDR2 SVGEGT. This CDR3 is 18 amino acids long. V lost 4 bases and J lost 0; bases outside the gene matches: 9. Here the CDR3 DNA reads TGTGCCAGCAGTTTCTCACAGGGGTATGGCTCTGGGGCCAACGTCCTGACTTTC. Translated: CASSFSQGYGSGANVLTF.

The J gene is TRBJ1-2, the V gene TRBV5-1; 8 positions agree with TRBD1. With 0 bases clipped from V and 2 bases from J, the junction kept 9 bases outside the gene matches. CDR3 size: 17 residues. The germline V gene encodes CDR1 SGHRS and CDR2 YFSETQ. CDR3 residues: CASSLEGTGQLNYGYTF. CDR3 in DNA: TGCGCCAGCAGCTTGGAAGGGACAGGCCAGCTAAACTATGGCTACACCTTC.

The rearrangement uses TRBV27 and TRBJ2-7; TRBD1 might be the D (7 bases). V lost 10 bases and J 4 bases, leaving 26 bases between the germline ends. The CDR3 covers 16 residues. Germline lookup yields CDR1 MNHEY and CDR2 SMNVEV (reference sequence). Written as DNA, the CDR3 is TGTGCCACCAGGGGGGCAGCGAGCCTAGCTCGGTACGAGCAGTACTTC. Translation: CATRGAASLARYEQYF.

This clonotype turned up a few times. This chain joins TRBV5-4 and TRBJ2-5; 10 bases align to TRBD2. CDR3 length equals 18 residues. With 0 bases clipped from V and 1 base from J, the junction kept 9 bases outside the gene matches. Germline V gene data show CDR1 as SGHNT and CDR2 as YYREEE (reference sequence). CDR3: CASSLGGRLAGIQETQYF. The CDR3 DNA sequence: TGTGCCAGCAGCTTGGGAGGAAGACTAGCGGGCATCCAAGAGACCCAGTACTTC.

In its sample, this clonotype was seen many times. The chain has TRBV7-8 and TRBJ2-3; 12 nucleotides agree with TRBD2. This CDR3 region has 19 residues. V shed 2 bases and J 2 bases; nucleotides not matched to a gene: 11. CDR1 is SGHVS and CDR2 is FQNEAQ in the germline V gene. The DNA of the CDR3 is TGTGCCAGCAGCTTAATCGGCCTAGCGGGAGGGCGTGTCACAGATACGCAGTATTTT. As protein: CASSLIGLAGGRVTDTQYF.

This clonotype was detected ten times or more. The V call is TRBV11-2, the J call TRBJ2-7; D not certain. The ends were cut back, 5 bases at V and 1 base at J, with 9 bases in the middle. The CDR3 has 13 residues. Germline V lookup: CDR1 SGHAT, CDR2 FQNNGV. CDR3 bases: TGTGCCAGCAGCCACTTGGGGTCCTACGAGCAGTACTTC. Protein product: CASSHLGSYEQYF.

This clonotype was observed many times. In nucleotides, the CDR3 is TGTGCCAGCAGTCCCGGGACAGGGGATAGGTATGGCTACACCTTC. Translation gives CASSPGTGDRYGYTF. The genes are TRBV3-1 and TRBJ1-2; the match to TRBD1 covers 10 bases. The V gene's germline CDR1 is LGHDT and CDR2 YNNKEL (reference sequence). This CDR3 spans 15 amino acids. The trim removed 6 bases at V and 5 bases at J, leaving 9 bases unmatched.

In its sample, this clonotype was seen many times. CDR3 amino acids: CASSLGTVYGYTF. DNA for the CDR3: TGTGCCAGCAGTCTTGGGACGGTCTATGGCTACACCTTC. This chain connects TRBV12-3 or TRBV12-4 to TRBJ1-2; possible D gene TRBD1, 5 bases. CDR3 length equals 13 residues. The ends were cut back, 5 bases at V and 4 bases at J, with 11 bases in the middle.

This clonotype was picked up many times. CDR3: CASSLGWGATNEKLFF. The CDR3 nucleotides are TGTGCCAGCAGCTTAGGGTGGGGTGCAACTAATGAAAAACTGTTTTTT. The chain links TRBV7-2 to TRBJ1-4; D uncertain. Trimming took off 1 base at V and 0 bases at J, with 9 bases between the two ends. Germline values: CDR1 SGHTA, CDR2 FQGNSA. This CDR3 region has 16 residues.

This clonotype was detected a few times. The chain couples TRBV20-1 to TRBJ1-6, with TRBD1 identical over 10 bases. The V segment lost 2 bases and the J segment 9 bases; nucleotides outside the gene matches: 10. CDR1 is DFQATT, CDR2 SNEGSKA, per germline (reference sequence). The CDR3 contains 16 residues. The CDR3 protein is CSARTGARTGGSPLHF. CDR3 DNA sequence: TGCAGTGCTAGAACAGGGGCACGGACAGGGGGTTCACCCCTCCACTTT.

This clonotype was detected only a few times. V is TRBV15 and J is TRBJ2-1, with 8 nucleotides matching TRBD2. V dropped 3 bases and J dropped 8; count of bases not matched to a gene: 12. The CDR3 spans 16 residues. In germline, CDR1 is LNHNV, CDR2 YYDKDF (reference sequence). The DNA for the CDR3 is TGTGCCACCAGCAGGATGCGGGAGGTTCTAGGACATGAGCAGTTCTTC. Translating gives CATSRMREVLGHEQFF.

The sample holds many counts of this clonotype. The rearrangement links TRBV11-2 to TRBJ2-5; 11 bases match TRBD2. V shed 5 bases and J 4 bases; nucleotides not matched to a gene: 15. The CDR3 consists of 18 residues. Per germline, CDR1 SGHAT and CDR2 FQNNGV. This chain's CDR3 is CASSNYPPPTSGRETQYF. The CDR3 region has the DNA TGTGCCAGCAGCAATTATCCCCCTCCAACTAGCGGGAGAGAGACCCAGTACTTC. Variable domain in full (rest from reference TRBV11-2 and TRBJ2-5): EAGVAQSPRYKIIEKRQSVAFWCNPISGHATLYWYQQILGQGPKLLIQFQNNGVVDDSQLPKDRFSAERLKGVDSTLKIQPAKLEDSAVYLCASSNYPPPTSGRETQYFGPGTRLLVL.

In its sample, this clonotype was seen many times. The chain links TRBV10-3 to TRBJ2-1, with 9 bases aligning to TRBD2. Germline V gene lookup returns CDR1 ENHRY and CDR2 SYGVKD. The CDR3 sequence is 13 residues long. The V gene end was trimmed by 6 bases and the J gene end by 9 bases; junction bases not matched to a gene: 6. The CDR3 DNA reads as TGTGCCATCAGGGCGGGAGGGCCAGGTGAGCAGTTCTTC. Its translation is CAIRAGGPGEQFF.

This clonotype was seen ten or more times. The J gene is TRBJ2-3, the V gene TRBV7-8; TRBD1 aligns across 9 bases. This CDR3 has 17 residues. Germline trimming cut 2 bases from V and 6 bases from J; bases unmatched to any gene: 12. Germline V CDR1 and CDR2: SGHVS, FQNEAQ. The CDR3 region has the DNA TGTGCCAGCAGCTTAAGATCGGACAGGGGAGATGAGGATACGCAGTATTTT. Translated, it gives CASSLRSDRGDEDTQYF.

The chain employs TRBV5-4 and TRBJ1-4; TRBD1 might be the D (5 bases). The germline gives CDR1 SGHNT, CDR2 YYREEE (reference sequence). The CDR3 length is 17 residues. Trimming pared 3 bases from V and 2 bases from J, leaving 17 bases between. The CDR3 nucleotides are TGTGCCAGCAGCTGGGGACGGCCGGGTCGGACTAATGAAAAACTGTTTTTT. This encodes CASSWGRPGRTNEKLFF.

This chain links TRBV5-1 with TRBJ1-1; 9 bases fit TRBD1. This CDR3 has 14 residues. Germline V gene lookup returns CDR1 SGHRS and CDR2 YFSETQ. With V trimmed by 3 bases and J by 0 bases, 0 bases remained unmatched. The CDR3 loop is CASSWDRVNTEAFF. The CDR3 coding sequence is TGCGCCAGCAGCTGGGACAGGGTGAACACTGAAGCTTTCTTT.

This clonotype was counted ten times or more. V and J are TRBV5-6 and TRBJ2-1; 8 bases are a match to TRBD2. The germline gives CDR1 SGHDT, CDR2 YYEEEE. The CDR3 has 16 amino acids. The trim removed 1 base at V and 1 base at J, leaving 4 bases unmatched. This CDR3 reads CASSLRSGSSYNEQFF. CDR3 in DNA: TGTGCCAGCAGCTTGAGGAGCGGGAGTTCCTACAATGAGCAGTTCTTC.